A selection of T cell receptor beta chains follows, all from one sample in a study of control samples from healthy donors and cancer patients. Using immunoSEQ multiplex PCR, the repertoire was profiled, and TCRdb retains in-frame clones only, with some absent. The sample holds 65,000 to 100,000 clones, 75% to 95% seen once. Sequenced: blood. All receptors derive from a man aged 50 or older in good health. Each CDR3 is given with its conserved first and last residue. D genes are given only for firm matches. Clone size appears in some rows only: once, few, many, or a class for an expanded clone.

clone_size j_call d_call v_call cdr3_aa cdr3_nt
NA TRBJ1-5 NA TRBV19 CASSIDRFGGLSPEKPQHF TGTGCCAGTAGTATAGATCGGTTTGGTGGACTGTCCCCAGAAAAGCCCCAGCATTTT
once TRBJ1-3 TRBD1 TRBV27 CASASLQGNSGNTIYF TGTGCCAGCGCGAGTTTACAGGGGAATTCTGGAAACACCATATATTTT
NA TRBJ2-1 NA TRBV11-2 CASTSTDSYNEQFF TGTGCCAGCACCTCGACCGACTCCTACAATGAGCAGTTCTTC
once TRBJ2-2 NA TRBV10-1 CASSEDRTGELFF TGCGCCAGCAGTGAAGACAGGACCGGGGAGCTGTTTTTT
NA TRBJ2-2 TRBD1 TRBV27 CASSSGTGMSTGELFF TGTGCCAGCAGTTCCGGGACAGGGATGTCCACCGGGGAGCTGTTTTTT
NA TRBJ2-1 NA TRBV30 CAWTPYLGADNEQFF TGTGCCTGGACCCCGTACCTTGGGGCGGACAATGAGCAGTTCTTC
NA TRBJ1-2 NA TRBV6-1 CASSESVDGYTF TGTGCCAGCAGTGAATCGGTCGACGGCTACACCTTC
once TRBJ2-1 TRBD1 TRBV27 CASSIGTGGSYNEQFF TGTGCCAGCAGTATCGGGACAGGGGGCTCCTACAATGAGCAGTTCTTC
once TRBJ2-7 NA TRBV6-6 CASTTGEGAEQYF TGTGCCAGCACTACGGGAGAGGGGGCCGAGCAGTACTTC
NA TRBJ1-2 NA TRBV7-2 CASSRDRVGYTF TGTGCCAGCAGCCGAGATCGGGTTGGCTACACCTTC
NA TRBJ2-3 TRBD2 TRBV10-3 CAVSGGSGDTQYF TGTGCCGTTAGCGGGGGGAGTGGGGATACGCAGTATTTT
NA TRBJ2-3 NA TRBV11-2 CASSLGYTDTQYF TGTGCCAGCAGCTTGGGCTACACAGATACGCAGTATTTT
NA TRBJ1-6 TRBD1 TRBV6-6 CASRERQGNSPLHF TGTGCCAGCAGGGAAAGACAGGGGAATTCACCCCTCCACTTT
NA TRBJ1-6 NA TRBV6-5 CASSYSPEDSPLHF TGTGCCAGCAGTTATTCGCCTGAGGATTCACCCCTCCACTTT
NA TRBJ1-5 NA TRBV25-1 CASSERDSNQPQHF TGTGCCAGCAGTGAAAGGGATAGCAATCAGCCCCAGCATTTT
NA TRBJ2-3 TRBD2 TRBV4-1 CASSQESLAGAHLADTQYF TGCGCCAGCAGCCAAGAATCACTAGCGGGGGCCCATCTGGCAGATACGCAGTATTTT
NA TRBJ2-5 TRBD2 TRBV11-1 CASSSIPGLARETQYF TGTGCCAGCAGCTCTATACCGGGACTAGCTAGGGAGACCCAGTACTTC
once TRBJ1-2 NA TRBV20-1 CSATTPGGYTF TGCAGTGCTACGACCCCTGGGGGCTACACCTTC
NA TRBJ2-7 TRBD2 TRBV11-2 CASSLRGSGGSSYEQYF TGTGCCAGCAGCTTAAGGGGTAGCGGGGGGAGCTCCTACGAGCAGTACTTC
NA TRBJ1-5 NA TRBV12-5 CASGLVRGGKLDQPQHF TGTGCTAGTGGTTTGGTACGTGGAGGGAAGTTGGATCAGCCCCAGCATTTT
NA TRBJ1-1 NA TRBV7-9 CASSPREGVRAAFF TGTGCCAGCAGCCCTAGGGAGGGGGTTAGGGCAGCTTTCTTT
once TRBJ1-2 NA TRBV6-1 CASSEAGGERGYTF TGTGCCAGCAGTGAAGCCGGAGGGGAGAGGGGCTACACCTTC
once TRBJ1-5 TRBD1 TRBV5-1 CASSLGDRNQPQHF TGCGCCAGCAGCTTGGGGGACAGGAATCAGCCCCAGCATTTT
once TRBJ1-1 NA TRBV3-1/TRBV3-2 CASSPPRKDTEAFF TGTGCCAGCAGCCCCCCCCGAAAGGACACTGAAGCTTTCTTT
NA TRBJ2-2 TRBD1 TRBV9 CASSSPGQVNTGELFF TGTGCCAGCAGCTCCCCGGGACAGGTGAACACCGGGGAGCTGTTTTTT
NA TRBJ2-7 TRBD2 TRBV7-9 CASRLVRPGLAGSKQYF TGTGCCAGCAGATTGGTGCGTCCGGGACTAGCGGGGTCCAAGCAGTACTTC
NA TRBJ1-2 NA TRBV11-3 CASSLGVVRGYTF TGTGCCAGCAGCTTGGGGGTGGTCCGGGGCTACACCTTC
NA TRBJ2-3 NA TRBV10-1 CASSELRGLGDTQYF TGCGCCAGCAGTGAGTTGCGGGGGCTTGGAGATACGCAGTATTTT
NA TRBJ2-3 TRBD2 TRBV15 CATSLLTSGGTDTQYF TGTGCCACCAGCTTGTTGACTAGCGGGGGTACAGATACGCAGTATTTT
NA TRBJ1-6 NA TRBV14 CASSQVSGSAYSPLHF TGTGCCAGCAGCCAAGTGTCAGGGAGCGCTTATTCACCCCTCCACTTT
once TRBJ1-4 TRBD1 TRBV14 CASSQDPGGNYEKLFF TGTGCCAGCAGCCAAGATCCAGGGGGGAACTATGAAAAACTGTTTTTT
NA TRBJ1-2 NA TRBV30 CAWNLERTYGYTF TGTGCCTGGAACCTTGAGAGGACCTATGGCTACACCTTC
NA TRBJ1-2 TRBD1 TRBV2 CASRPRTGGEGYGYTF TGTGCCAGCAGACCTCGTACAGGGGGCGAAGGCTATGGCTACACCTTC
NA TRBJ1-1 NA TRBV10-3 CAIRNLRDDFEAFF TGTGCCATCAGGAACCTCCGGGACGACTTTGAAGCTTTCTTT
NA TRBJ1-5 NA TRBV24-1 CATSLGSNQPQHF TGTGCCACCAGTCTGGGGAGCAATCAGCCCCAGCATTTT
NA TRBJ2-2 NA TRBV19 CASCRDTPNTGELFF TGTGCCAGCTGCCGGGACACCCCGAACACCGGGGAGCTGTTTTTT
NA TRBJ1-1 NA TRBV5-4 CASSRRGGAAEAFF TGTGCCAGCAGCCGCCGAGGGGGGGCTGCTGAAGCTTTCTTT